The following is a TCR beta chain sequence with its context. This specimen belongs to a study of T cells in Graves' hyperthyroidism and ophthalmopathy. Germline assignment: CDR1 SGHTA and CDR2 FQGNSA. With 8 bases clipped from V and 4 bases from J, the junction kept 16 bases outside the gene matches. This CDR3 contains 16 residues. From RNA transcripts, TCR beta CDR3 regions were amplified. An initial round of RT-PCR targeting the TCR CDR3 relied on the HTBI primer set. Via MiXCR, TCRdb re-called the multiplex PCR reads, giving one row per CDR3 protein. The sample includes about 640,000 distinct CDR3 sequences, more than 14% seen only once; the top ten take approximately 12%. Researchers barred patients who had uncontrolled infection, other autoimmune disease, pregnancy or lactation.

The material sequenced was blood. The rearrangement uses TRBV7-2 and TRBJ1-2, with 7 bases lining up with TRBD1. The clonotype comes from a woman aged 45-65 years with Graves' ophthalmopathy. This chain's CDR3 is CASAAPRQGRRYGYTF. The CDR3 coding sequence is TGTGCCAGCGCCGCTCCTCGACAGGGTCGGCGCTATGGCTACACCTTC.